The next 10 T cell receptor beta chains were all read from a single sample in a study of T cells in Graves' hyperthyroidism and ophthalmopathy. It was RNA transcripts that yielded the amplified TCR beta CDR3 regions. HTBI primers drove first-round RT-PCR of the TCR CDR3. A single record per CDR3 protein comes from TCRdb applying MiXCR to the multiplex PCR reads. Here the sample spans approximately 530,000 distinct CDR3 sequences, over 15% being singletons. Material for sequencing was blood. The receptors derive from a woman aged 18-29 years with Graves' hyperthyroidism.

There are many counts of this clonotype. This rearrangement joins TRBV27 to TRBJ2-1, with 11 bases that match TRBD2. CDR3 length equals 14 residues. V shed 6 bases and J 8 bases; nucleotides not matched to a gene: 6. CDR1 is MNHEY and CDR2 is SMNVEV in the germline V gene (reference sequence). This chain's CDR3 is CASSSLAGVDEQFF. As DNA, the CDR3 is TGTGCCAGCAGCTCACTAGCGGGAGTAGATGAGCAGTTCTTC.

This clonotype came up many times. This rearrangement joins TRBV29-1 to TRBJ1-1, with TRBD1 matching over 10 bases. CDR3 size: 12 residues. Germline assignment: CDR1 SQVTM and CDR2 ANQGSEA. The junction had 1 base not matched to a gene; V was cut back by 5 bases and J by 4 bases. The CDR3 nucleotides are TGCAGCGTTCGGACAGGGGGCACTGAAGCTTTCTTT. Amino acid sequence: CSVRTGGTEAFF.

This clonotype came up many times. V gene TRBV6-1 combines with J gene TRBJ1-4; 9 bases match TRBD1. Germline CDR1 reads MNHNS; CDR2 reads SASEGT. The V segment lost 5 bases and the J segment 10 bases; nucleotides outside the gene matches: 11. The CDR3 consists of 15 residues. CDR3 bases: TGTGCCAGCAGTTCCGATGACAGGGGGAAGGGAAAACTGTTTTTT. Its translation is CASSSDDRGKGKLFF.

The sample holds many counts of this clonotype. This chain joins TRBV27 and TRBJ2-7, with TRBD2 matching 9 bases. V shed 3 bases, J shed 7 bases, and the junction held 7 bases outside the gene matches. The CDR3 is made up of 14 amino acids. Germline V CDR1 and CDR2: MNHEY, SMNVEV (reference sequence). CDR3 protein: CASSFSSGRQEQYF. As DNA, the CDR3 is TGTGCCAGCAGTTTTAGTAGCGGGAGACAAGAGCAGTACTTC.

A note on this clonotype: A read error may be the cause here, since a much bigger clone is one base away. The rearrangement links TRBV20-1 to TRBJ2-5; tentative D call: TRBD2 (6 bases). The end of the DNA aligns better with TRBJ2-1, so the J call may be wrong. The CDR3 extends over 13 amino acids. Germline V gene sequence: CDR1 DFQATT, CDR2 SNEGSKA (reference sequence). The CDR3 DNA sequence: TGCAGTGCTGACCGGGACTCTCAAGAGACCCAGTTCTTC. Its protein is CSADRDSQETQFF.

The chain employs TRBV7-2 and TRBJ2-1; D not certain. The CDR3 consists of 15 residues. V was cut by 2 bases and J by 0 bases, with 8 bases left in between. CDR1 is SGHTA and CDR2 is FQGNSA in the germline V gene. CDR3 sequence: CASSLRAFSYNEQFF. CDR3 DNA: TGTGCCAGCAGCTTAAGGGCTTTCTCCTACAATGAGCAGTTCTTC.

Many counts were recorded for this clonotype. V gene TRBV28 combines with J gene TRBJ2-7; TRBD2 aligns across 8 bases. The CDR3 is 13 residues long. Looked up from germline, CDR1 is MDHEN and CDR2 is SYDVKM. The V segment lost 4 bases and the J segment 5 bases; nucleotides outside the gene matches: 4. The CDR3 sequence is CASSYRTSHEQYF. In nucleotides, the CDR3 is TGTGCCAGCAGTTACAGGACTAGCCACGAGCAGTACTTC.

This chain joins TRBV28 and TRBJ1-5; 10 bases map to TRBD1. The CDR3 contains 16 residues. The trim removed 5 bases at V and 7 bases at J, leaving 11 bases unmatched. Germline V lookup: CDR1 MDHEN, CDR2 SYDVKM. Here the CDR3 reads CASSPDLDRGEQPQHF. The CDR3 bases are TGTGCCAGCAGTCCGGACCTGGACAGGGGGGAACAGCCCCAGCATTTT.

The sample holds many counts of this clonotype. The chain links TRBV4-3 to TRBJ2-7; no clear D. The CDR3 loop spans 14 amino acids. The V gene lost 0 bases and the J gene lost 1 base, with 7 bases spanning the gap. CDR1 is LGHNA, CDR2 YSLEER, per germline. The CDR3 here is CASSQDYESYEQYF. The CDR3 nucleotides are TGCGCCAGCAGCCAAGATTATGAGTCCTACGAGCAGTACTTC.

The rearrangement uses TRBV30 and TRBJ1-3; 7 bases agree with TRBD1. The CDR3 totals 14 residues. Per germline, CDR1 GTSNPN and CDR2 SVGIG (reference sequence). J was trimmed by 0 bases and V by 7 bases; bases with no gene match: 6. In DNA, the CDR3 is TGTGCCTATAACGACAGGGTCTCTGGAAACACCATATATTTT. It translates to CAYNDRVSGNTIYF.